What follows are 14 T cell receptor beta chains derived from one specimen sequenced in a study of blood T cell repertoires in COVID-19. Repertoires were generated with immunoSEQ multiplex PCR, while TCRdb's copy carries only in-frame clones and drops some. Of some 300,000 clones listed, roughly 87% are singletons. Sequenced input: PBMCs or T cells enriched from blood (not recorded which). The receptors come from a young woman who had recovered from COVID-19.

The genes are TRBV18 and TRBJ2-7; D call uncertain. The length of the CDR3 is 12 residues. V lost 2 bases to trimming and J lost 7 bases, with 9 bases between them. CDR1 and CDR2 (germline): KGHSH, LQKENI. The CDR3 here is CASSPSSWEQYF. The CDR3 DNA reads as TGTGCCAGCTCACCAAGTAGCTGGGAGCAGTACTTC.

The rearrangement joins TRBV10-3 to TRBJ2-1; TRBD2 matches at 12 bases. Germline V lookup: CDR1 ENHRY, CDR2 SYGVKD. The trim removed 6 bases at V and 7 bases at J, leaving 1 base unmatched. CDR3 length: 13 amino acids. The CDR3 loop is CAIRGTSGNEQFF. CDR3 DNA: TGTGCCATCAGGGGGACTAGCGGGAATGAGCAGTTCTTC.

CDR3 sequence: CAWRALGPPDTQYF. The CDR3, as DNA: TGTGCCTGGAGAGCACTAGGACCCCCAGATACGCAGTATTTT. The V gene is TRBV30, the J gene TRBJ2-3, with D possibly being TRBD2 (5 bases). Germline V CDR1 and CDR2: GTSNPN, SVGIG (reference sequence). The CDR3 runs 14 residues. The V gene lost 3 bases and the J gene lost 4 bases, with 14 bases spanning the gap. The variable domain in full, with the rest retrieved from reference TRBV30 and TRBJ2-3, is SQTIHQWPATLVQPVGSPLSLECTVEGTSNPNLYWYRQAAGRGLQLLFYSVGIGQISSEVPQNLSASRPQDRQFILSSKKLLLSDSGFYLCAWRALGPPDTQYFGPGTRLTVL.

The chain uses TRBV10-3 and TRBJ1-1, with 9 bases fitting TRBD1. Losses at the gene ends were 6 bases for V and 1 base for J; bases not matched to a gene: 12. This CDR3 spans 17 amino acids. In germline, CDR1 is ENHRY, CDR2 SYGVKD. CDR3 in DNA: TGTGCCATCAGCACACAGGGGGCAGCAACTAAGAACACTGAAGCTTTCTTT. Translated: CAISTQGAATKNTEAFF.

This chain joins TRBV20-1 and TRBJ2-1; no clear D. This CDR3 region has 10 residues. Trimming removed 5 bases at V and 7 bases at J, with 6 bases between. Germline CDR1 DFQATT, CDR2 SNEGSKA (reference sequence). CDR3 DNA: TGCAGTGCTTACAAAAATGAGCAGTTCTTC. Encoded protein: CSAYKNEQFF.

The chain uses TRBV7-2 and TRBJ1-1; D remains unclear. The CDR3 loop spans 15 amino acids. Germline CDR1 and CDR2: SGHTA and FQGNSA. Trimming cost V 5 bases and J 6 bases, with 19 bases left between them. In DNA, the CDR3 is TGTGCCAGCAGCCCCTTCGGTGGCAGGTCCCCTGAAGCTTTCTTT. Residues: CASSPFGGRSPEAFF.

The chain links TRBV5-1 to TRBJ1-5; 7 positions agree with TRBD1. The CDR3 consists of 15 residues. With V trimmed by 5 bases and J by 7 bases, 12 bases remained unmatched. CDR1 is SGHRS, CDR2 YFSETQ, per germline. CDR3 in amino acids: CASRRDTGVEQPQHF. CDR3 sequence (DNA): TGCGCCAGCAGACGGGATACAGGGGTAGAACAGCCCCAGCATTTT.

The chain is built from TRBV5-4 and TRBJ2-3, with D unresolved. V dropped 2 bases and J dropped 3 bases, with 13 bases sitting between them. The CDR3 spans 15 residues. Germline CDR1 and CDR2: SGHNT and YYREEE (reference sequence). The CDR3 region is CASSLPQVQTDTQYF. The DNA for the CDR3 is TGTGCCAGCAGCTTACCTCAGGTACAGACAGATACGCAGTATTTT.

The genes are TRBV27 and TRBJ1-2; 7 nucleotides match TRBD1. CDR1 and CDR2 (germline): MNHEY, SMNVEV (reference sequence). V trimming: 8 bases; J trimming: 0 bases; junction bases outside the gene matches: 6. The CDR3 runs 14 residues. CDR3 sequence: CASGRQGANYGYTF. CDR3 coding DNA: TGTGCCAGCGGCCGTCAGGGGGCTAACTATGGCTACACCTTC.

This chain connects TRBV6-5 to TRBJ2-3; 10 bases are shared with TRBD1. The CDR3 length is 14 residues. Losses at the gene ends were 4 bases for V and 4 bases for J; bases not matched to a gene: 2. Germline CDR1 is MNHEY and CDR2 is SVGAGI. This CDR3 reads CASSLTGGADTQYF. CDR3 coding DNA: TGTGCCAGCAGTTTGACAGGGGGCGCAGATACGCAGTATTTT.

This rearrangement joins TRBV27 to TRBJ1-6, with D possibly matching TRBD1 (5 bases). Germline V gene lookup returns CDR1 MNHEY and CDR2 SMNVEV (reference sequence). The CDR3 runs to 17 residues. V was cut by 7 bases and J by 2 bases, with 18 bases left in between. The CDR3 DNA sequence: TGTGCCAGCAAGGACACAATCTCTTATCCCTATAATTCACCCCTCCACTTT. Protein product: CASKDTISYPYNSPLHF.

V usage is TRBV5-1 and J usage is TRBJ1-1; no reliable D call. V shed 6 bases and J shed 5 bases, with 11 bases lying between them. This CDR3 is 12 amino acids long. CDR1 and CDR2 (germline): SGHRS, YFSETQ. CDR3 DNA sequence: TGCGCCAGCACGGGTAGGGAGACTGAAGCTTTCTTT. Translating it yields CASTGRETEAFF.

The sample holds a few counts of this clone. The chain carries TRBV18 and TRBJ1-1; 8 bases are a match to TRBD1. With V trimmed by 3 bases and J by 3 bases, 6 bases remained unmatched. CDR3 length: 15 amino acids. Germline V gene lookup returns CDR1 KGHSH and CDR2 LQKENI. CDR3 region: CASSPRQGMDTEAFF. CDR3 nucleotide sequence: TGTGCCAGCTCACCCAGACAGGGGATGGACACTGAAGCTTTCTTT.

CDR3 amino acids: CASRGAGLAGRPYQETQYF. In DNA, the CDR3 is TGTGCCAGCAGGGGCGCCGGACTAGCGGGAAGACCCTACCAAGAGACCCAGTACTTC. The chain carries TRBV28 and TRBJ2-5; TRBD2 agrees at 12 bases. V gave up 6 bases and J gave up 0 bases; unmatched junction bases: 14. Germline loops: CDR1 MDHEN, CDR2 SYDVKM. The CDR3 spans 19 residues.